The T cell receptor beta chain described here comes from a study of T cell changes during pregnancy in multiple sclerosis. The CDR3 covers 13 residues. CDR1 and CDR2 from the germline V gene are PRHDT and FYEKMQ (reference sequence). V shed 2 bases and J shed 0 bases, with 5 bases lying between them. The method was immunoSEQ multiplex PCR; TCRdb's version includes in-frame clones alone and lacks a portion of them. Of about 27,000 clones detected, 80% to 90% appear once; the ten largest clones hold roughly 15%. This sequence originates from a female donor with multiple sclerosis, enrolled in a pregnancy study. The rearrangement joins TRBV13 to TRBJ2-7; D call uncertain. Source: CD8+ T cells from peripheral blood mononuclear cells, taken in the second trimester of pregnancy. CDR3 amino acids: CASSLRGSYEQYF. CDR3 DNA sequence: TGTGCCAGCAGCTTACGAGGCTCCTACGAGCAGTACTTC.